Below are 26 T cell receptor beta chains sequenced from a single sample in a study of PD-1 blockade in classical Hodgkin lymphoma. Time point noted: cycle 4 day 1 (C4D1), after around six weeks of nivolumab. With no exception, relapse followed autologous stem cell transplantation in all patients, and brentuximab vedotin exposure varied. Starting with thawed PBMCs, CD4+ T cells were purified by magnetic negative selection. TCRdb's copy holds only in-frame clones and misses some; the assay was immunoSEQ multiplex PCR. The sample lists almost 30,000 clones; more than 80% were seen once. This material consisted of CD4+ T cells from blood, taken before the fourth cycle of nivolumab. The receptor source for this set is a human donor with classical Hodgkin lymphoma.

The V and J genes are TRBV7-9 and TRBJ1-4; 7 bases match TRBD1. J gave up 9 bases and V 4 bases, and 8 bases lay outside the gene matches. The CDR3 spans 14 residues. The V gene's germline CDR1 is SEHNR and CDR2 FQNEAQ (reference sequence). DNA for the CDR3: TGTGCCAGCAGCTCATTAACAGGGGCGAAAAAACTGTTTTTT. Translation: CASSSLTGAKKLFF.

The rearrangement uses TRBV5-1 and TRBJ2-6, with D hard to call. The CDR3 extends over 13 amino acids. The germline gives CDR1 SGHRS, CDR2 YFSETQ. V lost 2 bases and J 4 bases, leaving 4 bases between the germline ends. CDR3 DNA: TGCGCCAGCAGCTTTCAGGGGGCCAACGTCCTGACTTTC. This codes for CASSFQGANVLTF.

The rearrangement uses TRBV6-1 and TRBJ1-4; D possibly corresponds to TRBD1 (5 bases). The germline V gene encodes CDR1 MNHNS and CDR2 SASEGT. V dropped 6 bases and J dropped 4 bases, with 9 bases sitting between them. CDR3 length equals 13 residues. The CDR3, as DNA: TGTGCCAGCAGGAGGGGACTTAATGAAAAACTGTTTTTT. Amino acids: CASRRGLNEKLFF.

The chain combines TRBV30 with TRBJ1-5; D is unclear. Deletions cut 5 bases from V and 3 bases from J, with 11 bases between. Germline V gene data show CDR1 as GTSNPN and CDR2 as SVGIG (reference sequence). The CDR3 spans 13 residues. In nucleotides, the CDR3 is TGTGCCTGGGGAACATCCGACAATCAGCCCCAGCATTTT. Residues: CAWGTSDNQPQHF.

The V call is TRBV18, the J call TRBJ2-7; D is unclear. The germline V gene encodes CDR1 KGHSH and CDR2 LQKENI. The ends were cut back, 3 bases at V and 2 bases at J, with 14 bases in the middle. This CDR3 is built from 15 residues. The CDR3 sequence: CASSPVGRTTYEQYF. The DNA for the CDR3 is TGTGCCAGCTCACCGGTGGGCAGAACTACCTACGAGCAGTACTTC.

The chain joins TRBV18 to TRBJ2-2; TRBD2 might be the D (5 bases). CDR3 length: 16 amino acids. The germline V gene has CDR1 KGHSH and CDR2 LQKENI. With 4 bases removed from V and 0 bases from J, the gap between germline ends came to 12 bases. In DNA form, the CDR3 reads TGTGCCAGCTCACTCGGGATCCCCGCGAACACCGGGGAGCTGTTTTTT. It codes for CASSLGIPANTGELFF.

The gene calls are TRBV5-1 and TRBJ1-1; the D gene is possibly TRBD1 (6 bases). The length of the CDR3 is 14 residues. Trimming left V 1 base short and J 5 bases short, with 12 bases between. Germline V CDR1 and CDR2: SGHRS, YFSETQ. This CDR3 reads CASSLSGGATEAFF. The CDR3 region has the DNA TGCGCCAGCAGCTTGAGCGGGGGGGCAACTGAAGCTTTCTTT.

This clone appeared a single time. This chain joins TRBV19 and TRBJ2-3, with 12 bases matching TRBD2. This CDR3 spans 15 amino acids. CDR1 and CDR2 from the germline V gene are LNHDA and SQIVND (reference sequence). J lost 5 bases, V lost 10 bases, and 10 bases had no gene match. CDR3 in amino acids: CAIFGLAGNQDTQYF. As DNA, the CDR3 is TGTGCCATCTTCGGACTAGCGGGGAATCAAGATACGCAGTATTTT.

The V and J genes are TRBV7-9 and TRBJ2-5; possibly TRBD1 or TRBD2 for D (5 bases each). CDR1 is SEHNR, CDR2 FQNEAQ, per germline (reference sequence). This CDR3 is built from 15 residues. The germline V and J ends were trimmed by 6 bases and 2 bases, with 16 bases remaining between them. CDR3 nucleotides: TGTGCCAGCAGGCCACTGGGTGGGGGACAAGAGACCCAGTACTTC. Its protein is CASRPLGGGQETQYF.

V usage is TRBV4-2 and J usage is TRBJ1-1; perhaps TRBD1 as D (6 bases). The CDR3 extends over 14 amino acids. Trimming removed 4 bases at V and 3 bases at J, with 12 bases between. Germline V gives CDR1 LGHNA, CDR2 YNFKEQ. DNA of the CDR3: TGTGCCAGCAGCCGAGGGGGTTCGGACACTGAAGCTTTCTTT. It yields the protein CASSRGGSDTEAFF.

This clone was seen more than once but under ten times. The chain uses TRBV7-9 and TRBJ2-7; 9 bases fit TRBD1. The trim removed 5 bases at V and 0 bases at J, leaving 8 bases unmatched. CDR1 and CDR2 from the germline V gene are SEHNR and FQNEAQ (reference sequence). The CDR3 spans 16 residues. Here the CDR3 reads CASSGTGQGNSYEQYF. The CDR3 coding sequence is TGTGCCAGCAGCGGGACGGGACAGGGCAACTCCTACGAGCAGTACTTC.

This chain uses TRBV6-1 with TRBJ2-7; D unclear. With 2 bases removed from V and 0 bases from J, the gap between germline ends came to 14 bases. The CDR3 extends over 16 amino acids. Germline CDR1 and CDR2: MNHNS and SASEGT. The CDR3 region is CASSERMAVSSYEQYF. As DNA, the CDR3 is TGTGCCAGCAGTGAACGGATGGCAGTGAGCTCCTACGAGCAGTACTTC.

V gene TRBV19 combines with J gene TRBJ1-1; possibly TRBD1 for D (5 bases). The CDR3 has 15 amino acids. CDR1 LNHDA and CDR2 SQIVND come from the germline V gene (reference sequence). With 1 base removed from V and 2 bases from J, the gap between germline ends came to 11 bases. The CDR3 protein is CASSIVGGRNTEAFF. CDR3 DNA: TGTGCCAGTAGTATAGTTGGGGGGAGAAACACTGAAGCTTTCTTT.

The rearrangement uses TRBV5-1 and TRBJ1-4; 11 nucleotides align to TRBD1. The CDR3 covers 14 residues. CDR1 is SGHRS, CDR2 YFSETQ, per germline. Trimming at V came to 4 bases and at J to 5 bases, leaving 1 base not matched to a gene. CDR3 in DNA: TGCGCCAGCAGCGGGGACAGGGGGAATGAAAAACTGTTTTTT. This codes for CASSGDRGNEKLFF.

This chain links TRBV2 with TRBJ2-7; 8 nucleotides agree with TRBD2. Germline V lookup: CDR1 SNHLY, CDR2 FYNNEI. J gave up 3 bases and V 7 bases, and 14 bases lay outside the gene matches. The CDR3 has 16 residues. CDR3 in DNA: TGTGCCAGCAAAGAGCGCTTGCTAGCGGGTGACTACGAGCAGTACTTC. It encodes CASKERLLAGDYEQYF.

V is TRBV4-1 and J is TRBJ1-6; tentative D call: TRBD1 (6 bases). Deletions cut 4 bases from V and 8 bases from J, with 18 bases between. Germline V CDR1 and CDR2: MGHRA, YSYEKL. The CDR3 has 16 residues. CDR3 in amino acids: CASSRSTGQLYSPLHF. The CDR3 nucleotides read TGCGCCAGCAGCCGCTCGACAGGCCAGCTGTATTCACCCCTCCACTTT.

CDR3 DNA sequence: TGTGCCAGCAGTTACTCATTCGCCACCGGGGAGCTGTTTTTT. Translation gives CASSYSFATGELFF. The chain is built from TRBV6-6 and TRBJ2-2; unclear D gene. Germline CDR1 and CDR2: MNHNY and SVGAGI (reference sequence). The V end was cut by 0 bases, the J end by 4 bases, with 6 bases between. This CDR3 contains 14 residues.

This clone was counted once. The chain recombines TRBV14 with TRBJ1-1; no firm D call. There are 13 residues in the CDR3. CDR1 and CDR2 from the germline V gene are SGHDN and FVKESK. The V end lost 5 bases, the J end lost 6 bases, and 13 bases lay between the germline ends. DNA of the CDR3: TGTGCCAGCAGCGGTAATTTGGGCGCTGAAGCTTTCTTT. It specifies CASSGNLGAEAFF.

This clone has a handful of counts. V usage is TRBV10-1 and J usage is TRBJ2-2; perhaps TRBD1 as D (5 bases). The length of the CDR3 is 13 residues. V lost 5 bases and J 5 bases, leaving 9 bases between the germline ends. The V gene's germline CDR1 is WNHNN and CDR2 SYGVQD (reference sequence). CDR3: CASSTAGTGELFF. CDR3 DNA sequence: TGCGCCAGCAGTACGGCAGGGACCGGGGAGCTGTTTTTT.

The J gene is TRBJ2-3, the V gene TRBV7-9; TRBD2 agrees at 10 bases. J lost 0 bases, V lost 8 bases, and 2 bases had no gene match. Germline assignment: CDR1 SEHNR and CDR2 FQNEAQ (reference sequence). The CDR3 covers 14 residues. The DNA of the CDR3 is TGTGCCAGCCGGACTAGCGGTAGCACAGATACGCAGTATTTT. This codes for CASRTSGSTDTQYF.

The chain employs TRBV5-4 and TRBJ2-3, with D perhaps matching TRBD1 (5 bases). This CDR3 is 16 amino acids long. Germline V gene lookup returns CDR1 SGHNT and CDR2 YYREEE (reference sequence). The V end lost 3 bases, the J end lost 3 bases, and 17 bases lay between the germline ends. CDR3 residues: CASSSGPQAQTDTQYF. CDR3 nucleotides: TGTGCCAGCAGCTCCGGACCACAGGCCCAGACAGATACGCAGTATTTT.

The V and J genes are TRBV5-1 and TRBJ2-1, with 11 bases aligning to TRBD2. This CDR3 spans 16 amino acids. Trimming at V came to 4 bases and at J to 7 bases, leaving 10 bases not matched to a gene. From germline, CDR1 is SGHRS and CDR2 YFSETQ. The CDR3 nucleotides read TGCGCCAGCAGCCTCCTAGCTAGCGGGGGGACTAATGAGCAGTTCTTC. Its translation is CASSLLASGGTNEQFF. Full variable domain (missing parts from reference TRBV5-1 and TRBJ2-1): KAGVTQTPRYLIKTRGQQVTLSCSPISGHRSVSWYQQTPGQGLQFLFEYFSETQRNKGNFPGRFSGRQFSNSRSEMNVSTLELGDSALYLCASSLLASGGTNEQFFGPGTRLTVL.

The CDR3 nucleotides read TGCGCCAGCAGCTTGGCCGCCAGGGGGGCCACAGATACGCAGTATTTT. Translated: CASSLAARGATDTQYF. The V call is TRBV5-1, the J call TRBJ2-3; D possibly corresponds to TRBD1 (7 bases). The V gene lost 0 bases and the J gene lost 2 bases, with 13 bases spanning the gap. The length of the CDR3 is 16 residues. Germline CDR1 SGHRS, CDR2 YFSETQ.

The V call is TRBV28, the J call TRBJ2-7; D is tentatively TRBD1 or TRBD2 (5 bases each). V was cut by 6 bases and J by 3 bases, with 9 bases left in between. Germline CDR1 MDHEN, CDR2 SYDVKM. The CDR3 runs 12 residues. The CDR3 reads CASSWDDYEQYF. The CDR3 DNA reads as TGTGCCAGCAGCTGGGACGACTACGAGCAGTACTTC.

The rearrangement links TRBV9 to TRBJ1-4; a possible D gene is TRBD1 (5 bases). This CDR3 has 17 amino acids. V was trimmed by 3 bases and J by 10 bases, leaving 25 bases between them. The germline gives CDR1 SGDLS, CDR2 YYNGEE. The CDR3 DNA follows: TGTGCCAGCAGCGGTGATGGGGCGCGCTCTACCGCGGGAAAACTGTTTTTT. Protein: CASSGDGARSTAGKLFF.

The V and J genes are TRBV5-1 and TRBJ2-1, with 7 bases identical to TRBD2. There are 15 residues in the CDR3. V shed 1 base, J shed 1 base, and the junction held 2 bases outside the gene matches. The germline gives CDR1 SGHRS, CDR2 YFSETQ. CDR3 protein: CASSLRGESYNEQFF. DNA for the CDR3: TGCGCCAGCAGCTTGCGGGGGGAGTCCTACAATGAGCAGTTCTTC.